A single T cell receptor beta chain is shown here with its context. This entry belongs to a study of OX40 agonist ivuxolimab in advanced cancers. Produced via immunoSEQ multiplex PCR; TCRdb's table is partial and in-frame only. This table holds some 94,000 clones, approximately 90% found once. Germline loops: CDR1 LNHDA, CDR2 SQIVND (reference sequence). The CDR3 is made up of 13 amino acids. V was clipped by 4 bases and J by 7 bases, with 10 bases between them. The starting material was CD4+ or CD8+ T cells sorted from blood, obtained in a trial of the OX40 agonist ivuxolimab. The receptor's source is an adult with an advanced solid tumor such as melanoma, head and neck, liver or kidney cancer. The chain couples TRBV19 to TRBJ2-2; D possibly corresponds to TRBD1 (6 bases). The CDR3 loop is CASSTHRDGELFF. CDR3 bases: TGTGCCAGTAGTACCCACAGGGACGGGGAGCTGTTTTTT.